A selection of T cell receptor beta chains follows, all from one sample in a study of technical replicates of blood from several donors. Sequenced by immunoSEQ multiplex PCR; TCRdb stores in-frame clones only, minus some. The sample carries about 75,000 clones, 95% to 98% recorded once. Sequenced: T cells isolated from PBMCs. The source of these receptors is a human donor in good health. Both conserved end residues are part of each CDR3. D genes are given only for firm matches. Expanded clones get a size class; other rows say once, few or many, or leave the size out.

V gene,J gene,clone size,D gene,CDR3 DNA,CDR3 protein
TRBV18,TRBJ1-1,NA,NA,TGTGCCAGCTTGGGGCAGGGGCGGCAATGGAACACTGAAGCTTTCTTT,CASLGQGRQWNTEAFF
TRBV2,TRBJ2-1,NA,TRBD2,TGTGCCAGCAGAAATCCCGGGACTAGCGGGAGGAATGAGCAGTTCTTC,CASRNPGTSGRNEQFF
TRBV6-6,TRBJ2-7,once,TRBD2,TGTGCCAGCAGTTCGGGGGGAGAGCAGTACTTC,CASSSGGEQYF
TRBV7-6,TRBJ1-2,NA,TRBD1,TGTGCCAGCAGCTTAGGCCCCGGGACAGGGCCCTGGGGCTACACCTTC,CASSLGPGTGPWGYTF
TRBV19,TRBJ2-6,once,NA,TGTGCCAGTAGTTTTAGCTCTGGGGCCAACGTCCTGACTTTC,CASSFSSGANVLTF
TRBV7-2,TRBJ1-5,NA,NA,TGTGCCAGCAGCCGGGACAACAATCAGCCCCAGCATTTT,CASSRDNNQPQHF
TRBV7-8,TRBJ2-5,NA,NA,TGTGCCAGCAGCGGCCTGGAGGGGGAGACCCAGTACTTC,CASSGLEGETQYF
TRBV9,TRBJ2-3,NA,TRBD2,TGTGCCAGCGGTTCTAGCGGGATTAGGTCAGATACGCAGTATTTT,CASGSSGIRSDTQYF
TRBV7-6,TRBJ1-3,NA,NA,TGTGCCAGCAGCCCCCTTTCGTTGACATTCTCTGGAAACACCATATATTTT,CASSPLSLTFSGNTIYF
TRBV5-6,TRBJ1-2,NA,TRBD1,TGTGCCAGCAGCTTGAAGCTCGACAGGGTCTATGGCTACACCTTC,CASSLKLDRVYGYTF
TRBV7-6,TRBJ1-5,NA,TRBD1,TGTGCCAGCAGCCTGGGACAGGTGAATCAGCCCCAGCATTTT,CASSLGQVNQPQHF
TRBV29-1,TRBJ2-3,NA,NA,TGCAGCGTTGAAGGTCCTACTAGGAACACAGATACGCAGTATTTT,CSVEGPTRNTDTQYF
TRBV11-2,TRBJ1-1,NA,TRBD1,TGTGCCAGCAGCTTAACGAGACAGGGAACAACTGAAGCTTTCTTT,CASSLTRQGTTEAFF
TRBV11-2,TRBJ2-7,once,NA,TGTGCCAGCAGCAATACGGGAAGCGAGCAGTACTTC,CASSNTGSEQYF
TRBV4-2,TRBJ2-2,NA,NA,TGTGCCAGCAGCCAAGTAGTTGACACCGGGGAGCTGTTTTTT,CASSQVVDTGELFF
TRBV27,TRBJ2-1,NA,TRBD2,TGTGCCAGCAGTCCGTGGGCTAGCGGTAACAATGAGCAGTTCTTC,CASSPWASGNNEQFF
TRBV6-1,TRBJ1-5,NA,NA,TGTGCCAGCAGTGAGCTTTGGACAAATCAGCCCCAGCATTTT,CASSELWTNQPQHF
TRBV30,TRBJ2-7,NA,NA,TGTGCCTGGAGTTCTTGGCCGGAGGAATCCTACGAGCAGTACTTC,CAWSSWPEESYEQYF
TRBV5-1,TRBJ2-3,NA,NA,TGCGCCAGCAGCTTTAACGGGATCCCTCTGAGCACAGATACGCAGTATTTT,CASSFNGIPLSTDTQYF
TRBV6-1,TRBJ2-2,NA,TRBD2,TGTGCCAGCAGTGCGGGAGGTGATGGCTCCGGGGAGCTGTTTTTT,CASSAGGDGSGELFF
TRBV6-1,TRBJ2-6,NA,TRBD1,TGTGCCAGCAGTACAGGGGGCTCTGGGGCCAACGTCCTGACTTTC,CASSTGGSGANVLTF
TRBV2,TRBJ1-2,NA,NA,TGTGCCAGCAGTGACAGATTTAACTATGGCTACACCTTC,CASSDRFNYGYTF
TRBV25-1,TRBJ2-1,NA,NA,TGTGCCAGCAGTAGCACGGACGGGAGCTCCTACAATGAGCAGTTCTTC,CASSSTDGSSYNEQFF
TRBV19,TRBJ1-1,NA,NA,TGTGCCAGTAGTCCCCTAAGCAGGGGCTTGGACACTGAAGCTTTCTTT,CASSPLSRGLDTEAFF
TRBV6-6,TRBJ2-3,NA,TRBD2,TGTGCCAGCAGTCCAGGGACTAGCCGCACAGATACGCAGTATTTT,CASSPGTSRTDTQYF
TRBV9,TRBJ2-1,NA,TRBD2,TGTGCCAGCAGCCCCTCTGGAGGACTAGCGGGGAATGAGCAGTTCTTC,CASSPSGGLAGNEQFF
TRBV7-9,TRBJ2-7,NA,TRBD2,TGTGCCAGCAGCTTAGTAATAGCGGGAGGGACTAACGAGCAGTACTTC,CASSLVIAGGTNEQYF
TRBV9,TRBJ2-5,NA,TRBD2,TGTGCCAGCAGCCTCAGACTAGCGGGACAAAGAACTCAAGAGACCCAGTACTTC,CASSLRLAGQRTQETQYF
TRBV27,TRBJ1-2,NA,NA,TGTGCCACCAAGACGGGTTATGGCTACACCTTC,CATKTGYGYTF
TRBV5-1,TRBJ1-1,few,NA,TGCGCCAGCAGCTTGGAGGGGGACACCACGAACACTGAAGCTTTCTTT,CASSLEGDTTNTEAFF
TRBV2,TRBJ1-3,NA,TRBD1,TGTGCCAGCAGTGGACAGGGGGCTGTTGGAAACACCATATATTTT,CASSGQGAVGNTIYF
TRBV7-8,TRBJ2-7,once,NA,TGTGCCAGCAGCTTACCATCCTACGAGCAGTACTTC,CASSLPSYEQYF
TRBV20-1,TRBJ2-5,NA,TRBD1,TGCAGTGCTAACAGGGGTGAGACCCAGTACTTC,CSANRGETQYF
TRBV7-2,TRBJ2-7,NA,TRBD1,TGTGCCAGCAGCTTAGCGGGACAGGCGGACTACGAGCAGTACTTC,CASSLAGQADYEQYF
TRBV7-9,TRBJ2-7,NA,NA,TGTGCCAGCAGCATCGGGGAAAGCTCCTACGAGCAGTACTTC,CASSIGESSYEQYF
TRBV18,TRBJ2-7,NA,NA,TGTGCCAGCTCACCACCTGGAGTTTGGTACGAGCAGTACTTC,CASSPPGVWYEQYF
TRBV5-6,TRBJ2-7,NA,TRBD1,TGTGCCAGCAGCTCCCTGACAGGGGTGGGAGAGCAGTACTTC,CASSSLTGVGEQYF
TRBV18,TRBJ1-5,NA,NA,TGTGCCAGCTCACTAGGAGACCGGCAGCCCCAGCATTTT,CASSLGDRQPQHF
TRBV27,TRBJ2-2,NA,NA,TGTGCCAGCCGACTACCGGGACTTAACACCGGGGAGCTGTTTTTT,CASRLPGLNTGELFF
TRBV29-1,TRBJ1-2,NA,NA,TGCAGCGTTGAAGATCAACAGACTACACTAAGACAAAACTATGGCTACACCTTC,CSVEDQQTTLRQNYGYTF
TRBV7-3,TRBJ2-5,NA,TRBD2,TGTGCCAGCAGCGTAGATCCGGGACTAGAAGGGACCCAGTACTTC,CASSVDPGLEGTQYF
TRBV7-9,TRBJ1-4,NA,NA,TGTGCCAGTGTTAACAGGCCTAATGAAAAACTGTTTTTT,CASVNRPNEKLFF
TRBV15,TRBJ1-1,NA,NA,TGTGCCACCAGCGGCTTTACCGGGAAGAGAACTGAAGCTTTCTTT,CATSGFTGKRTEAFF
TRBV18,TRBJ2-7,NA,NA,TGTGCCAGCTCACCGGGACCGGGACAAGCCTACGAGCAGTACTTC,CASSPGPGQAYEQYF
TRBV7-2,TRBJ2-5,NA,TRBD1,TGTGCCAGCAGCTCCGACAGGGGCAGATACGGGGAGACCCAGTACTTC,CASSSDRGRYGETQYF
TRBV4-1,TRBJ1-5,NA,NA,TGCGCCAGCAGCCAAGGGGGCAGGGGAAGCAATCAGCCCCAGCATTTT,CASSQGGRGSNQPQHF
TRBV7-8,TRBJ1-1,NA,NA,TGTGCCAGCAGCTTAGGAGCTGCGCACACTGAAGCTTTCTTT,CASSLGAAHTEAFF
TRBV2,TRBJ1-1,NA,TRBD1,TGTGCCAGCATTGAGGGGGCGATGAACACTGAAGCTTTCTTT,CASIEGAMNTEAFF
TRBV30,TRBJ2-5,NA,TRBD2,TGTGCCTGGGGGGGTCCGGCTAGCGGGCAAGAGACCCAGTACTTC,CAWGGPASGQETQYF
TRBV30,TRBJ1-4,NA,TRBD1,TGTGCCTGCCTGGGACAGGGTGGAGAAAAACTGTTTTTT,CACLGQGGEKLFF
TRBV6-5,TRBJ2-7,NA,TRBD2,TGTGCCAGCAGTTTTGGGACTAGCTACGAGCAGTACTTC,CASSFGTSYEQYF
TRBV4-3,TRBJ2-6,NA,NA,TGCGCCAGCAGCCAAGGTACGGCGGCTGGGGCCAACGTCCTGACTTTC,CASSQGTAAGANVLTF
TRBV7-9,TRBJ2-3,NA,TRBD2,TGTGCCAGCAGCTTACTAGCGGGAGTGACAGATACGCAGTATTTT,CASSLLAGVTDTQYF
TRBV19,TRBJ1-1,NA,NA,TGTGCCAGTAGTATAGATGAGGAGGGGACCCGTTCTGAAGCTTTCTTT,CASSIDEEGTRSEAFF
TRBV6-1,TRBJ2-7,NA,TRBD1,TGTGCCAGCAGTGGGGACAGCTACGAGCAGTACTTC,CASSGDSYEQYF